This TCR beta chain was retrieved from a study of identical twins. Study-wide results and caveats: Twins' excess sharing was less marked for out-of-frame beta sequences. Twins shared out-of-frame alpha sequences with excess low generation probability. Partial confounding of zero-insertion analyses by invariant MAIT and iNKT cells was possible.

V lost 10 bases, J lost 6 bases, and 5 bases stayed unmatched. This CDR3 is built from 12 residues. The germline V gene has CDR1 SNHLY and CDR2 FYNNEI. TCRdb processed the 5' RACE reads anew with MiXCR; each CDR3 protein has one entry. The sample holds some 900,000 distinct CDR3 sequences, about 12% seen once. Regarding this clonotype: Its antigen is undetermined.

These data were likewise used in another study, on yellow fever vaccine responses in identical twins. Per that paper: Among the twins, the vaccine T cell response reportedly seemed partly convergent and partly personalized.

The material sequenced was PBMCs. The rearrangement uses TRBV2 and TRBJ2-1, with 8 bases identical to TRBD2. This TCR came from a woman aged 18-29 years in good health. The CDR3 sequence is CATQGLVNEQFF. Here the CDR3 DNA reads TGTGCCACCCAGGGACTAGTCAATGAGCAGTTCTTC.